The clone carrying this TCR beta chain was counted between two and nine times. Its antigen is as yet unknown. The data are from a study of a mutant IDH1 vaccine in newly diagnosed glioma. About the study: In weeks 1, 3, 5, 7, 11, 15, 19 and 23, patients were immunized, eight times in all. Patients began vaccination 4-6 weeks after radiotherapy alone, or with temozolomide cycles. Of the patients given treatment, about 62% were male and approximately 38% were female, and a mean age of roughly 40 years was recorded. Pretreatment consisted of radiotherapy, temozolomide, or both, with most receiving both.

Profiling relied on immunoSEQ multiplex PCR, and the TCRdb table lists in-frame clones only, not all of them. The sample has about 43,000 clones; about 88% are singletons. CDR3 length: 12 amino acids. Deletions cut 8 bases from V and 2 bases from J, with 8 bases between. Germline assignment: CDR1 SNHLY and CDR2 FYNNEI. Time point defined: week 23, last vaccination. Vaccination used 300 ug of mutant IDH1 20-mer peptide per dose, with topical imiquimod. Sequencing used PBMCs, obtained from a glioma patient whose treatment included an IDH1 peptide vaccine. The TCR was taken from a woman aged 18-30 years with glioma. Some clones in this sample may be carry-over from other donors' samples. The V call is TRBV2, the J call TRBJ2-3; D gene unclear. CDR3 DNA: TGTGCCAGCTGCTACACCACAGATACGCAGTATTTT. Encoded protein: CASCYTTDTQYF.